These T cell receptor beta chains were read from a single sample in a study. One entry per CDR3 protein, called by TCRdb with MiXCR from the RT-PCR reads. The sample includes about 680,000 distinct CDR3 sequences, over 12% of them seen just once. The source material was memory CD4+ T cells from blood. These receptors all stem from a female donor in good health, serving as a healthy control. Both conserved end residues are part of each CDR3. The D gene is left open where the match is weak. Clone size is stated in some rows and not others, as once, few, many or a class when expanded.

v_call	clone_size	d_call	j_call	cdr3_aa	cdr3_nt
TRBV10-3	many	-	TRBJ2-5	CAISDGDPRGETQYF	TGTGCCATCAGTGACGGGGACCCACGTGGAGAGACCCAGTACTTC
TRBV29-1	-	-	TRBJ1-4	CSVVGAPNEKLFF	TGCAGCGTTGTGGGGGCCCCTAATGAAAAACTGTTTTTT
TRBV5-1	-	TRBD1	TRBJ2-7	CASSLGTGGYYEQYF	TGCGCCAGCAGCTTGGGGACAGGGGGCTACTACGAGCAGTACTTC
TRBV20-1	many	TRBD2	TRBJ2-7	CSARDTSGRAEQYF	TGCAGTGCTAGAGATACTAGCGGGAGGGCCGAGCAGTACTTC
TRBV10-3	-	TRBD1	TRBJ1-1	CAISTGTGGTEAFF	TGTGCCATCAGCACCGGGACAGGGGGCACTGAAGCTTTCTTT
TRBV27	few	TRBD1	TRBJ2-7	CASGIRQGSYEQYF	TGTGCCAGCGGGATTCGACAGGGTTCCTACGAGCAGTACTTC
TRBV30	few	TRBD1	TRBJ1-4	CAQDRDYEKLFF	TGTGCCCAAGACAGGGACTATGAAAAACTGTTTTTT
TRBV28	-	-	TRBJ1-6	CASSSRAGFHSPLHF	TGTGCCAGCAGCTCCCGGGCCGGGTTCCATTCACCCCTCCACTTT
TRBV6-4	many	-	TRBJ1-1	CASSRTTDLTEAFF	TGTGCCAGCAGCCGCACAACGGATTTAACTGAAGCTTTCTTT
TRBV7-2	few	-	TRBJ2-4	CASSTTDAARGIQYF	TGTGCCAGCAGCACTACGGATGCTGCCCGGGGCATTCAGTACTTC
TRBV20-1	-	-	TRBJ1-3	CSARAKGRGGTYFGNTIYF	TGCAGTGCTAGAGCCAAGGGACGGGGCGGCACCTACTTTGGAAACACCATATATTTT
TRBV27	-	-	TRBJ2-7	CASSLGASRLYEQYF	TGTGCCAGCAGTTTAGGGGCCAGCCGACTCTACGAGCAGTACTTC
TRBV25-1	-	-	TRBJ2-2	CASSEYGEGELFF	TGTGCCAGCAGTGAATATGGGGAGGGGGAGCTGTTTTTT
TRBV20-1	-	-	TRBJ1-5	CSAREGAGINQPQHF	TGCAGTGCTAGAGAAGGGGCAGGAATCAATCAGCCCCAGCATTTT
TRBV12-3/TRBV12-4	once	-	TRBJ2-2	CASSSDRIGELFF	TGTGCCAGCAGCTCAGACAGGATCGGGGAGCTGTTTTTT
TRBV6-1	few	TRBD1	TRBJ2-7	CASNDPWVRQGRTPYEQYF	TGTGCCAGCAATGATCCGTGGGTTAGACAGGGGAGAACCCCATACGAGCAGTACTTC
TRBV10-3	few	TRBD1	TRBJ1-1	CASGDSTNTEAFF	TGTGCCAGCGGGGACAGCACGAACACTGAAGCTTTCTTT
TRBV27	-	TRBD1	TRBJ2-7	CASSSQTGSHEQYF	TGTGCCAGCTCATCACAGACAGGGTCCCACGAGCAGTACTTC
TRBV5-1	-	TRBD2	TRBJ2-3	CASSFGLAGPITDTQYF	TGCGCCAGCAGCTTCGGACTAGCGGGCCCAATCACAGATACGCAGTATTTT
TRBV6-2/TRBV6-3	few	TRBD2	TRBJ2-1	CASSYSPSGSHNEQFF	TGTGCCAGCAGTTACTCCCCCAGCGGGAGCCACAATGAGCAGTTCTTC
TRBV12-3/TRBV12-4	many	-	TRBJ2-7	CASSERNAAYEQYF	TGTGCCAGCAGTGAGAGAAATGCCGCCTACGAGCAGTACTTC
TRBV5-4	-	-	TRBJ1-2	CASSPVGSHYGYTF	TGTGCCAGCAGCCCAGTCGGGAGCCACTATGGCTACACCTTC
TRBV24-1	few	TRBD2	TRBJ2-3	CATSGSGAEQKHTDTQYF	TGTGCCACCAGTGGCAGCGGGGCAGAACAGAAGCACACAGATACGCAGTATTTT
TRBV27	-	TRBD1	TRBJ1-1	CASRIGQVNTEAFF	TGTGCCAGCAGAATCGGACAGGTGAACACTGAAGCTTTCTTT
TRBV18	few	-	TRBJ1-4	CASSPTGTPYNAGLFF	TGTGCCAGCTCACCTACCGGGACGCCCTATAATGCGGGACTGTTTTTT
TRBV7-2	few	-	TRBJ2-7	CASSFSLQAYEQYF	TGTGCCAGCAGCTTCTCCCTACAGGCCTACGAGCAGTACTTC
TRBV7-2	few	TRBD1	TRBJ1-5	CASSLVGQGNQPQHF	TGTGCCAGCAGCTTAGTGGGACAGGGCAATCAGCCCCAGCATTTT
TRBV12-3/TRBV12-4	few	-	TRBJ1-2	CASTPPLQGGYTF	TGTGCCAGCACCCCACCCCTGCAAGGCGGCTACACCTTC
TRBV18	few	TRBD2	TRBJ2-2	CASSLTSGNAGELFF	TGTGCCAGCTCACTGACTAGCGGGAACGCCGGGGAGCTGTTTTTT